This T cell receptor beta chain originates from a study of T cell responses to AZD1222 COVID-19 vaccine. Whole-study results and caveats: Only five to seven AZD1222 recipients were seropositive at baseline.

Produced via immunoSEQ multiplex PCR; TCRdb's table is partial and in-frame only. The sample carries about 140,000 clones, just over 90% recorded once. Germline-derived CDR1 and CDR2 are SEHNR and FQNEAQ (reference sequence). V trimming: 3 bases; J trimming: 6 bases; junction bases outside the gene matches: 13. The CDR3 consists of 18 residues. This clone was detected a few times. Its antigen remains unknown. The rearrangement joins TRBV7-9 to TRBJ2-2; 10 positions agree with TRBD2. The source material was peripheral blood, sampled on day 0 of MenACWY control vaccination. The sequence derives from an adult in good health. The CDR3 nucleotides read TGTGCCAGCAGCTTCCGAGCGGGGGGGCTCCGTGTCTCCGGGGAGCTGTTTTTT. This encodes CASSFRAGGLRVSGELFF.